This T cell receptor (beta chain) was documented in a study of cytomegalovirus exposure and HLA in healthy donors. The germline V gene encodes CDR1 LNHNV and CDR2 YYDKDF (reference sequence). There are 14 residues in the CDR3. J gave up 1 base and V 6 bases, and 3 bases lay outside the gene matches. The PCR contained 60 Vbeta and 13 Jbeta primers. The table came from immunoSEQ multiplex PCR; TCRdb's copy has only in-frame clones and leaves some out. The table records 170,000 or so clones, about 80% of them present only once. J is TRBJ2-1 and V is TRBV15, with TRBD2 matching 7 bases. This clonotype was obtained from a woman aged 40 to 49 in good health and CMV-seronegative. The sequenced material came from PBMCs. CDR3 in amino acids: CATRREGSYNEQFF. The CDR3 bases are TGTGCCACCAGAAGGGAGGGGTCCTACAATGAGCAGTTCTTC.